This T cell receptor beta chain is from a study of beta chain features in type 1 diabetes. The study, taken as a whole, reports: In the patient group, naive, central memory and Treg TCRB repertoires seemed more alike than in the healthy donor group. Type 1 diabetes patients showed a moderate but significant shortening of TCRB CDR3s in all four CD4+ subsets. Among type 1 diabetes patients, VDJ junctions had fewer insertions and more deletions.

Germline-derived CDR1 and CDR2 are LNHNV and YYDKDF (reference sequence). The CDR3 has 15 residues. The junction had 5 bases not matched to a gene; V was cut back by 0 bases and J by 4 bases. With respect to this clone: Its antigen is unidentified.

Sequencing targeted expressed TCRB transcripts, as all isolated RNA had been reverse transcribed. Measured with immunoSEQ multiplex PCR; TCRdb has only the in-frame clones, and not every one. The sample has about 340,000 clones; around 8% are singletons. In total, each donor contributed a single heparinised blood draw that averaged around 0.12 L. Sequencing was performed on central memory CD4+ T cells from blood. This clonotype was obtained from a woman between 18 and 29 years old in good health. V is TRBV15 and J is TRBJ1-1, with TRBD1 matching over 7 bases. CDR3 region: CATSRDYRQGTEAFF. The CDR3 DNA is TGTGCCACCAGCAGAGATTATAGACAGGGCACTGAAGCTTTCTTT.